The present TCR beta chain was sequenced within a study of blood T cell repertoires in COVID-19 (TCRdb year 2020). With regard to the full study: Samples covering the acute and convalescent phases of COVID-19 were provided by collaborators in the United States, Italy and Spain. The material from the prospective study consisted of cDNA or gDNA derived from T cells, B-cell-depleted T cells, or PBMCs. Deeply sampled blood TCRbeta repertoires from subjects exposed to, actively infected with, or recovered from COVID-19 were included in the dataset. The repertoires were made available in a free public database intended to serve as a resource for research on the immune response to SARS-CoV-2. Samples were obtained from the ongoing ImmuneRACE study (first 160 participants) and from over a thousand subjects provided by 6 global collaborators. A de-identified subject ID, COVID-19 status, age in years and sex were almost always included in the sample metadata. Where available, HLA class I and class II types were obtained from metadata supplied by the sample provider rather than from assay-based typing.

The collaborating institutions used their own protocols to collect whole blood in K2EDTA tubes. For TCRbeta analysis, collaborators shipped samples in one of three forms: frozen whole blood, isolated PBMCs, or DNA extracted from either of those sample types. Notes on this clone: Its recognized antigen is unknown. No much larger clonotype is one base removed from it; base qualities were not supplied.

CDR1 SGHNT and CDR2 YENEEA are derived from the germline V gene. V is reduced by 5 bases and J by 5 bases, leaving a spacing of 8 bases between them. From the cysteine up to the phenylalanine, the CDR3 has a length of 12 residues. Only the CDR3 DNA stays, 36 bases, in frame from base 1. The immunoSEQ Assay, a bias-controlled multiplex PCR, was used to amplify TCRbeta CDR3 regions from genomic DNA. The published analysis was carried out like this. Within the assay, amplification of reference gene primers was used to estimate how many nucleated cells each sample contained. Sequence reads were collapsed and filtered to measure the absolute abundance of every unique TCRbeta CDR3 rearrangement. Productive Simpson clonality was computed per sample as the square root of Simpson's diversity index over productive rearrangements. Drawn from immuneACCESS, this table holds only the in-frame rearrangements with V and J called that TCRdb kept. Clones are partly lost; checked studies trace under half to an unresolved V gene and leave the rest unexplained. The DNA gave D and trimming, while V, J and clone size come from that table. The sample contains about 140,000 clones, around 80% of them found a single time. Of the sample, around 13% is held by the ten largest clones.

What the study reported, not specific to this receptor: How much clinical and demographic metadata was included differed by source and by participant, and the metadata was provided uncurated.

The V and J segments used are TRBV11-3 and TRBJ2-3, with an unclear D gene assignment. This clonotype was obtained from a man older than 75 with acute or convalescent COVID-19. Material for sequencing was peripheral blood. The DNA sequence is given as TGTGCCAGCAGCCAACGGAGAGATACGCAGTATTTT. Translated, it gives CASSQRRDTQYF.